This T cell receptor (beta chain) stems from a study of OX40 agonist ivuxolimab in advanced cancers. General study findings and limits: Nonresponders included some who also had low normalized T-cell clonal expansion.

Profiled with immunoSEQ multiplex PCR; TCRdb holds only in-frame clones, not every one. The repertoire holds some 77,000 clones, almost 90% seen once, with 2.5% to 3% in the top ten. Trimming took 5 bases from V and 2 from J, leaving 15 bases between them. Germline assignment: CDR1 SEHNR and CDR2 FQNEAQ (reference sequence). The CDR3 runs 16 residues. Turning to this clone: Antigen specificity is unknown.

J is TRBJ1-4 and V is TRBV7-9, with D unresolved. The material sequenced was CD4+ or CD8+ T cells sorted from blood, taken in a trial of the OX40 agonist ivuxolimab. This clonotype originated in an adult with an advanced solid tumor such as melanoma, head and neck, liver or kidney cancer. In nucleotides, the CDR3 is TGTGCCAGCAGCCTCTTAACCGGAAGCACTAATGAAAAACTGTTTTTT. Its protein product is CASSLLTGSTNEKLFF.